Presented here are 30 T cell receptor beta chains from one specimen sequenced in a study of T cells after posttransplantation cyclophosphamide. Sequenced by immunoSEQ multiplex PCR; TCRdb stores in-frame clones only, minus some. Counted here are tens of thousands of clones, 93% occurring once; the ten biggest clones make up around 3.1%. Sequencing input: PBMCs. These receptors were obtained from a woman in her 30s in good health and a related stem cell transplant donor.

The chain combines TRBV7-3 with TRBJ1-1, with no clear D. The CDR3 contains 14 residues. V gave up 5 bases and J gave up 5 bases, with 15 bases separating them. CDR1 SGHTA and CDR2 FQGTGA come from the germline V gene. CDR3 sequence reads: CASSLDGRGTEAFF. The CDR3 DNA reads as TGTGCCAGCAGCCTTGACGGGAGAGGGACTGAAGCTTTCTTT.

The V and J genes are TRBV5-1 and TRBJ2-5, with 7 bases that match TRBD1. After removal of 4 bases from V and 5 bases from J, the junction contained 8 bases not matched to a gene. The germline V gene encodes CDR1 SGHRS and CDR2 YFSETQ. The CDR3 is 14 residues long. The CDR3 protein is CASSPGQVRETQYF. CDR3 in DNA: TGCGCCAGCAGCCCCGGACAGGTCAGGGAGACCCAGTACTTC.

The V call is TRBV5-5, the J call TRBJ2-5; 12 positions agree with TRBD2. V lost 0 bases and J lost 4; bases outside the gene matches: 7. The CDR3 is made up of 17 amino acids. Germline V gene lookup returns CDR1 SGHKS and CDR2 YYEKEE (reference sequence). The CDR3 loop is CASSLAPSGGARETQYF. The CDR3 nucleotides read TGTGCCAGCAGCTTGGCCCCTAGCGGGGGGGCACGAGAGACCCAGTACTTC.

Note on this clone: Other nucleotide sequences in the sample specify the same CDR3. The rearrangement links TRBV5-4 to TRBJ2-7; unclear D gene. Trimming took 3 bases from V and 3 from J, leaving 4 bases between them. The CDR3 has 11 residues. Per the germline V gene, CDR1 is SGHNT and CDR2 is YYREEE (reference sequence). The CDR3 spells CASSSLYEQYF. In DNA form, the CDR3 reads TGTGCCAGCAGCTCGCTCTACGAGCAGTACTTC.

This chain uses TRBV5-1 with TRBJ2-5; D is undetermined. The germline V gene encodes CDR1 SGHRS and CDR2 YFSETQ. This CDR3 is 14 amino acids long. Trimming removed 3 bases at V and 10 bases at J, with 19 bases between. CDR3: CASSSQTRSGDQYF. The CDR3, as DNA: TGCGCCAGCAGCTCCCAGACTCGTTCTGGGGACCAGTACTTC.

The count of this clone is one. The chain recombines TRBV7-9 with TRBJ2-3; 8 bases agree with TRBD1. Germline CDR1 reads SEHNR; CDR2 reads FQNEAQ (reference sequence). V trimming: 5 bases; J trimming: 3 bases; junction bases outside the gene matches: 4. This CDR3 is 14 amino acids long. The CDR3 sequence: CASSAGQGTDTQYF. CDR3 coding DNA: TGTGCCAGCAGCGCTGGACAGGGAACAGATACGCAGTATTTT.

The chain is built from TRBV6-5 and TRBJ1-2, with D unclear. Germline V gene sequence: CDR1 MNHEY, CDR2 SVGAGI. The CDR3 length is 13 residues. The germline V and J ends were trimmed by 4 bases and 4 bases, with 10 bases remaining between them. CDR3: CASSSRGRYGYTF. In DNA form, the CDR3 reads TGTGCCAGCAGTTCGAGAGGGCGCTATGGCTACACCTTC.

The gene calls are TRBV9 and TRBJ2-1; D not certain. Germline values: CDR1 SGDLS, CDR2 YYNGEE. Between the trimmed V and J ends, which lost 3 bases and 5 bases, there was a span of 0 bases. The CDR3 is 10 amino acids. CDR3 sequence reads: CASSDNEQFF. The CDR3 DNA sequence: TGTGCCAGCAGCGACAATGAGCAGTTCTTC.

The chain employs TRBV9 and TRBJ2-6, with a possible D match to TRBD1 (6 bases). V shed 3 bases and J shed 0 bases, with 10 bases lying between them. This CDR3 contains 16 residues. The V gene's germline CDR1 is SGDLS and CDR2 YYNGEE. CDR3 residues: CASSGNRASGANVLTF. The CDR3 region has the DNA TGTGCCAGCAGCGGAAACAGGGCCTCTGGGGCCAACGTCCTGACTTTC.

The genes are TRBV19 and TRBJ2-3; D gene unclear. CDR3 size: 11 residues. CDR1 and CDR2 from the germline V gene are LNHDA and SQIVND (reference sequence). The germline V and J ends were trimmed by 6 bases and 3 bases, with 4 bases remaining between them. The CDR3: CASRATDTQYF. The CDR3 DNA is TGTGCCAGTAGAGCGACAGATACGCAGTATTTT.

The CDR3 region is CASSIWTSGKETQYF. For the CDR3, the DNA is TGTGCCAGTAGTATCTGGACTAGCGGGAAAGAGACCCAGTACTTC. This chain links TRBV19 with TRBJ2-5; 12 nucleotides line up with TRBD2. This CDR3 contains 15 residues. Germline V gene sequence: CDR1 LNHDA, CDR2 SQIVND (reference sequence). The V gene end was trimmed by 3 bases and the J gene end by 3 bases; junction bases not matched to a gene: 2.

The chain has TRBV7-2 and TRBJ2-5; 12 bases line up with TRBD2. The V segment lost 1 base and the J segment 5 bases; nucleotides outside the gene matches: 5. Germline CDR1 and CDR2: SGHTA and FQGNSA. The CDR3 runs to 16 residues. The CDR3 nucleotides are TGTGCCAGCAGCTTAGGACTAGCGGGGGTGGGGGAGACCCAGTACTTC. It yields the protein CASSLGLAGVGETQYF.

A note on this clone: This sample also contains other DNA sequences that code for the same CDR3. This chain joins TRBV6-1 and TRBJ1-1; D unresolved. The CDR3 contains 15 residues. The germline CDR1 and CDR2 sequences are MNHNS and SASEGT. Trimming took off 1 base at V and 2 bases at J, with 11 bases between the two ends. The CDR3 is CASSEGYRPNTEAFF. The CDR3 nucleotides are TGTGCCAGCAGTGAAGGATACAGACCTAACACTGAAGCTTTCTTT.

The V call is TRBV5-6, the J call TRBJ1-1; D perhaps matches TRBD1 (5 bases). The germline V and J ends were trimmed by 0 bases and 5 bases, with 14 bases remaining between them. Germline CDR1 reads SGHDT; CDR2 reads YYEEEE. The CDR3 runs 15 residues. The CDR3 DNA is TGTGCCAGCAGCTTGGGGGGGAGGATGGGTACTGAAGCTTTCTTT. Translated, it gives CASSLGGRMGTEAFF.

The V gene is TRBV4-2, the J gene TRBJ2-7; D is unclear. The CDR3 spans 13 residues. Trimming cost V 5 bases and J 0 bases, with 8 bases left between them. Per germline, CDR1 LGHNA and CDR2 YNFKEQ. The CDR3 DNA sequence: TGTGCCAGCAGCGGGCAGCCCTCCTACGAGCAGTACTTC. This sequence encodes CASSGQPSYEQYF.

The CDR3 spells CASSLQGSHNEKLFF. CDR3 nucleotides: TGTGCCAGCAGCTTACAGGGGTCCCATAATGAAAAACTGTTTTTT. The V call is TRBV7-2, the J call TRBJ1-4; the D gene is possibly TRBD1 (6 bases). Germline CDR1 and CDR2: SGHTA and FQGNSA. The CDR3 is 15 amino acids. Trimming removed 2 bases at V and 4 bases at J, with 11 bases between.

The V call is TRBV6-5, the J call TRBJ1-5; 11 positions agree with TRBD1. Germline V lookup: CDR1 MNHEY, CDR2 SVGAGI. This CDR3 is 14 amino acids long. The V and J ends lost 6 bases and 7 bases, in that order; junction bases with no gene match: 5. CDR3 coding DNA: TGTGCCAGCAGACCAGGGACAGGGGGGCAGCCCCAGCATTTT. Protein sequence: CASRPGTGGQPQHF.

This clone has only one observation. The V call is TRBV28, the J call TRBJ2-3; 8 bases agree with TRBD2. Germline CDR1 reads MDHEN; CDR2 reads SYDVKM. The CDR3 extends over 13 amino acids. V lost 10 bases and J lost 5; bases outside the gene matches: 8. The CDR3, as DNA: TGTGCCACCTCGGGGGGGTTTTTAGATACGCAGTATTTT. Protein: CATSGGFLDTQYF.

The CDR3 here is CASRPRRLAKNIQYF. Written as DNA, the CDR3 is TGTGCCAGCAGGCCCAGGCGGCTAGCCAAAAACATTCAGTACTTC. V is TRBV2 and J is TRBJ2-4; D gene uncertain. V lost 6 bases and J lost 0, with 12 bases in between. This CDR3 comprises 15 residues. Germline loops: CDR1 SNHLY, CDR2 FYNNEI. The variable domain in full, completed from reference TRBV2 and TRBJ2-4, reads EPEVTQTPSHQVTQMGQEVILRCVPISNHLYFYWYRQILGQKVEFLVSFYNNEISEKSEIFDDQFSVERPDGSNFTLKIRSTKLEDSAMYFCASRPRRLAKNIQYFGAGTRLSVL.

V is TRBV11-1 and J is TRBJ2-2; 7 bases are a match to TRBD2. This CDR3 is 15 amino acids long. The germline CDR1 and CDR2 sequences are SGHAT and FQDESV (reference sequence). V gave up 5 bases and J gave up 4 bases; unmatched junction bases: 7. CDR3 protein: CASSQQRGGTGELFF. CDR3 in DNA: TGTGCCAGCAGCCAGCAGCGGGGCGGCACCGGGGAGCTGTTTTTT.

Only one count was recorded for this clone. The rearrangement links TRBV7-9 to TRBJ1-3; D gene unclear. V lost 2 bases and J 7 bases, leaving 6 bases between the germline ends. Germline CDR1 and CDR2: SEHNR and FQNEAQ (reference sequence). The CDR3 is made up of 12 amino acids. The CDR3 region has the DNA TGTGCCAGCAGCTTATACAGCAACACCATATATTTT. Encoded protein: CASSLYSNTIYF.

V gene TRBV30 combines with J gene TRBJ1-1; D gene unclear. Germline loops: CDR1 GTSNPN, CDR2 SVGIG (reference sequence). This CDR3 region has 11 residues. V was shortened by 8 bases and J by 5 bases, with 12 bases between the two germline ends. The CDR3 coding sequence is TGTGCCAGTACAGCATATACTGAAGCTTTCTTT. Translating gives CASTAYTEAFF.

The J gene is TRBJ2-6, the V gene TRBV5-4, with D hard to call. This CDR3 has 13 residues. Trimming took off 2 bases at V and 0 bases at J, with 0 bases between the two ends. Germline V gives CDR1 SGHNT, CDR2 YYREEE (reference sequence). This CDR3 reads CASSFSGANVLTF. The CDR3 DNA reads as TGTGCCAGCAGCTTCTCTGGGGCCAACGTCCTGACTTTC.

The chain has TRBV6-5 and TRBJ1-1; D gene uncertain. This CDR3 has 11 residues. The V end lost 7 bases, the J end lost 4 bases, and 7 bases lay between the germline ends. Per germline, CDR1 MNHEY and CDR2 SVGAGI. The CDR3 spells CASTGGTEAFF. The CDR3 DNA reads as TGTGCCAGCACCGGTGGCACTGAAGCTTTCTTT.

The V and J genes are TRBV7-2 and TRBJ1-1, with D unresolved. V gave up 2 bases and J gave up 1 base, with 8 bases separating them. The germline V gene encodes CDR1 SGHTA and CDR2 FQGNSA. CDR3 length: 14 residues. CDR3 residues: CASSLRSGNTEAFF. The CDR3 DNA is TGTGCCAGCAGCTTACGATCCGGGAACACTGAAGCTTTCTTT.

The rearrangement links TRBV7-2 to TRBJ2-7; 9 bases match TRBD1. V gave up 4 bases and J gave up 3 bases; unmatched junction bases: 7. The CDR3 length is 15 residues. The V gene's germline CDR1 is SGHTA and CDR2 FQGNSA. The CDR3 reads CASSSPDRGFYEQYF. In nucleotides, the CDR3 is TGTGCCAGCAGCTCCCCCGACAGGGGGTTCTACGAGCAGTACTTC.

The chain has TRBV6-6 and TRBJ1-3; possibly TRBD1 for D (6 bases). The CDR3 has 16 residues. Per germline, CDR1 MNHNY and CDR2 SVGAGI (reference sequence). The V end lost 2 bases, the J end lost 4 bases, and 15 bases lay between the germline ends. In DNA form, the CDR3 reads TGTGCCAGCAGTTACGACAGGCTAGTAGCGGGAAACACCATATATTTT. Translated, it gives CASSYDRLVAGNTIYF.

This chain connects TRBV7-9 to TRBJ2-7, with TRBD1 matching over 8 bases. V trimming: 5 bases; J trimming: 2 bases; junction bases outside the gene matches: 8. Germline assignment: CDR1 SEHNR and CDR2 FQNEAQ (reference sequence). CDR3 size: 15 residues. The CDR3 DNA follows: TGTGCCAGCAGCCCCAGACAGGGGACACCCTACGAGCAGTACTTC. Translated, it gives CASSPRQGTPYEQYF.

The chain has TRBV9 and TRBJ1-1, with D hard to call. The CDR3 is 14 residues long. Germline V gives CDR1 SGDLS, CDR2 YYNGEE. Deletions cut 0 bases from V and 4 bases from J, with 10 bases between. CDR3 loop: CASSVGQPTTEAFF. The CDR3 DNA follows: TGTGCCAGCAGCGTAGGGCAGCCTACCACTGAAGCTTTCTTT.

J is TRBJ1-2 and V is TRBV7-2; 7 bases map to TRBD1. Germline loops: CDR1 SGHTA, CDR2 FQGNSA. The trim removed 4 bases at V and 5 bases at J, leaving 1 base unmatched. The CDR3 contains 12 residues. The CDR3 nucleotides are TGTGCCAGCAGCTGGACAGGATATGGCTACACCTTC. It is translated as CASSWTGYGYTF.